This T cell receptor beta chain comes out of a study of blood T cell repertoires in COVID-19. Study-level information: Material from acute and convalescent COVID-19 was sourced from the United States, Italy and Spain. T cells, B-cell-depleted T cells, or PBMCs provided the cDNA or gDNA that served as material.

In the original workflow: From reference gene primer amplification, estimates of nucleated cell counts were derived. Method: immunoSEQ multiplex PCR; TCRdb's copy keeps in-frame clones and lacks some. For V, J and clone size, that table is used; D and trimming come from the DNA. The repertoire holds 70,000 to 95,000 clones, with 85% as singletons. The TCR originated in a woman in her 70s with active or convalescent COVID-19. Sequencing used peripheral blood.

The CDR3: CASSLEARQGSHEQYF. The DNA of the CDR3 is TGCGCCAGCAGCTTGGAGGCTCGACAGGGATCCCACGAGCAGTACTTC. J is TRBJ2-7 and V is TRBV5-1, with 7 bases lining up with TRBD1. This CDR3 contains 16 residues. J was trimmed by 5 bases and V by 0 bases; bases with no gene match: 11. Germline assignment: CDR1 SGHRS and CDR2 YFSETQ.